This T cell receptor beta chain appears in the sequencing data of a study of cytomegalovirus exposure and HLA in healthy donors. Notes on the study in general: The investigators catalogued some 150 TCR beta chains as cytomegalovirus-associated. Reports described diagnosis of cytomegalovirus status by the classifier as highly specific and sensitive. A later analysis found first-cohort TCR clusters tended to co-occur in the 130 or so validation repertoires.

Method: immunoSEQ multiplex PCR; TCRdb's copy keeps in-frame clones and lacks some. The sample holds hundreds of thousands of clones, approximately 87% seen once. As to this clone: The antigen remains unidentified.

The donors were in the roughly 130-subject validation cohort; that cohort was separate from the roughly 700-subject first cohort. J gave up 4 bases and V 3 bases, and 10 bases lay outside the gene matches. The CDR3 length is 16 residues. Germline values: CDR1 LNHDA, CDR2 SQIVND (reference sequence). This receptor was taken from a woman aged 18 to 35 in good health and CMV-seronegative. The genes are TRBV19 and TRBJ2-5, with 8 bases matching TRBD1. The source material was PBMCs. The CDR3 loop reads CASSIAGQGLRETQYF. Here the CDR3 DNA reads TGTGCCAGTAGTATCGCCGGACAGGGACTGCGAGAGACCCAGTACTTC.